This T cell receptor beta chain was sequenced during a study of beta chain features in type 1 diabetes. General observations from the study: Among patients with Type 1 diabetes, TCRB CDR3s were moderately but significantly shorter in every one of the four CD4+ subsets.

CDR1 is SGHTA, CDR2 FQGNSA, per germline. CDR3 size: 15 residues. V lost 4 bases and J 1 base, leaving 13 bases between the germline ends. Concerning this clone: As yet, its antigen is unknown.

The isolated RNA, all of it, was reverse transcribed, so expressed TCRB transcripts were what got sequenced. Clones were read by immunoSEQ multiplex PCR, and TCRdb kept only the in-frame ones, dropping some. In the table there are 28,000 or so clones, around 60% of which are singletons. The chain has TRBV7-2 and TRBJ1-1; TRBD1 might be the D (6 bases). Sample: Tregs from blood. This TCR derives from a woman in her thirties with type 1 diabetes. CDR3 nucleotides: TGTGCCAGCAGCTGGACAGAGCGATCGAACACTGAAGCTTTCTTT. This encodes CASSWTERSNTEAFF.